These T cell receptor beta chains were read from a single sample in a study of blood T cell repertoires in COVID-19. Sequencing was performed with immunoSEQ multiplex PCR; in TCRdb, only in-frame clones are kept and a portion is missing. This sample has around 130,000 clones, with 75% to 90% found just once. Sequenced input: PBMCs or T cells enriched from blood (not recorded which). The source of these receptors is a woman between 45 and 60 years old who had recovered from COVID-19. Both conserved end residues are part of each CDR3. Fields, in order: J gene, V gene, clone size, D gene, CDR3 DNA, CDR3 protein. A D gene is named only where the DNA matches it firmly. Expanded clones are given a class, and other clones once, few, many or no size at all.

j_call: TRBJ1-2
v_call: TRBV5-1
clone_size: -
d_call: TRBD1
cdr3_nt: TGCGCCAGCAGCTTGGGGGCAGGGGGCGACTATGGCTACACCTTC
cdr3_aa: CASSLGAGGDYGYTF

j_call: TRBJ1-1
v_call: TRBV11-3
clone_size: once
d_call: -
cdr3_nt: TGTGCCAGCAGCTATGGCGCGGGGGTCAACACTGAAGCTTTCTTT
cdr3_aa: CASSYGAGVNTEAFF

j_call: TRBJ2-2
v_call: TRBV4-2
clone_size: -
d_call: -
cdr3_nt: TGTGCCAGCAGCCAAGATCCAAGCAACACCGGGGAGCTGTTTTTT
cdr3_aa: CASSQDPSNTGELFF

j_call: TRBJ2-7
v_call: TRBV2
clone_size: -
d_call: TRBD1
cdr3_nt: TGTGCCAGCATCCGACAGGGCCCCTACGAGCAGTACTTC
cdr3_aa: CASIRQGPYEQYF

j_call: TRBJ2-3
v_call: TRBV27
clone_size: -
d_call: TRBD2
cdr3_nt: TGTGCCAGCAGGTTAGCGGGGTATAGCACAGATACGCAGTATTTT
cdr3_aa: CASRLAGYSTDTQYF

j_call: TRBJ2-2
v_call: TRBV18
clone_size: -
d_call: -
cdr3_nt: TGTGCCAGCTCCCGTAACAGGGTTGATCGCACCGGGGAGCTGTTTTTT
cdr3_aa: CASSRNRVDRTGELFF

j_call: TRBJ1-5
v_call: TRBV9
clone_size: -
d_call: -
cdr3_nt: TGTGCCAGCAGCGAGGGAGGTGGGGGATCGGTACCCCAGCATTTT
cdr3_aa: CASSEGGGGSVPQHF

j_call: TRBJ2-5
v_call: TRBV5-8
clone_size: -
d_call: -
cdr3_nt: TGTGCCAGCAGGCTGGAGGGAACGTACCAAGAGACCCAGTACTTC
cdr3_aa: CASRLEGTYQETQYF

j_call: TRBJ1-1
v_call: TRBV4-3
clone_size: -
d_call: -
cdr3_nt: TGCGCCAGCAGCCAAGATCGTGCAGAGGCCTTTACCACTGAAGCTTTCTTT
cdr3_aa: CASSQDRAEAFTTEAFF

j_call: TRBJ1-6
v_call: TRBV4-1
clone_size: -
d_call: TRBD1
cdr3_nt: TGCGCCAGCAGCCAAGATTCGGGAGGGGGCAACAATTCACCCCTCCACTTT
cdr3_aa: CASSQDSGGGNNSPLHF

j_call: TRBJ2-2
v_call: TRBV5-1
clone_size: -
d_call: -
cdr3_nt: TGCGCCAGCAGCTTGGGGCAGGTTAACACCGGGGAGCTGTTTTTT
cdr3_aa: CASSLGQVNTGELFF

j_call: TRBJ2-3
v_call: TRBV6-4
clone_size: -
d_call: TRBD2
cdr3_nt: TGTGCCAGCAGTGCCACCTCTTGGACTAGCGCTAGCACAGATACGCAGTATTTT
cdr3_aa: CASSATSWTSASTDTQYF

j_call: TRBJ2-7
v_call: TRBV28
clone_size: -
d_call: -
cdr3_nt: TGTGCCAGCCTGCGGGCCCCCACCTACGAGCAGTACTTC
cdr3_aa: CASLRAPTYEQYF

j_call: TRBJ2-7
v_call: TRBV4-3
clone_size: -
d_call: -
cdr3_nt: TGCGCCAGCAGCCAAGTTCTGGGGGGCGAGCAGTACTTC
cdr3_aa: CASSQVLGGEQYF

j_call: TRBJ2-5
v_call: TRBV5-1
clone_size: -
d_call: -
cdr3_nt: TGCGCCAGCAGCTTGGACGTGGTAGTGGAGACCCAGTACTTC
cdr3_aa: CASSLDVVVETQYF

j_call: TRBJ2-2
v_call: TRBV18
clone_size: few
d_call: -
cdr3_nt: TGTGCCAGCTCACCAGAACTGACGAACACCGGGGAGCTGTTTTTT
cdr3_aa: CASSPELTNTGELFF

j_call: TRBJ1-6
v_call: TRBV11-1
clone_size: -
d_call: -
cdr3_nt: TGTGCCAGCAGCCCGCTACAGAATAATTCACCCCTCCACTTT
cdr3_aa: CASSPLQNNSPLHF

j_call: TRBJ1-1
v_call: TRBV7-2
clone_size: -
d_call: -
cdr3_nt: TGTGCCAGCAGACCCCGGCAGGGAGGGGGCACTGAAGCTTTCTTT
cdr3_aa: CASRPRQGGGTEAFF